Listed below are T cell receptor beta chains from one sample, sequenced in a study of T cell changes during pregnancy in multiple sclerosis. Some clones are missing from TCRdb's copy, which holds only in-frame ones; the method was immunoSEQ multiplex PCR. In the table there are tens of thousands of clones, 90% of which are singletons. Sequenced material: peripheral blood, taken in the third trimester of pregnancy. The receptors were sampled from a female donor in good health, enrolled as a control in a pregnancy study. The CDR3 runs from the conserved cysteine through the conserved F or W. The D gene is left open where the match is weak. Size is stated for part of the rows, as once, few or many counts, or as a class when the clone is expanded.

>TRBJ1-3|NA|NA|TRBV18
TGTGCCAGCTCCTCCTTGGCGGGGGCATTAAGCGGAAACACCATATATTTT
CASSSLAGALSGNTIYF
>TRBJ2-2|NA|TRBD1|TRBV27
TGTGCCAGCAGCGATCGACAGGGTCCGAACACCGGGGAGCTGTTTTTT
CASSDRQGPNTGELFF
>TRBJ2-1|NA|NA|TRBV5-1
TGCGCCAGCAGCTTGGCCGGGACAAACTACAATGAGCAGTTCTTC
CASSLAGTNYNEQFF
>TRBJ2-7|NA|TRBD2|TRBV2
TGTGCCAGCATTCGACCGGGGGGAAGTTCAGCCTACGAGCAGTACTTC
CASIRPGGSSAYEQYF
>TRBJ1-6|NA|NA|TRBV30
TGTGCCTGGACAGGGTCGAAATATAATTCACCCCTCCACTTT
CAWTGSKYNSPLHF
>TRBJ1-4|NA|TRBD1|TRBV2
TGTGCCAGCACCCGGGACAGGTTTTTCTCAGCAACTAATGAAAAACTGTTTTTT
CASTRDRFFSATNEKLFF
>TRBJ2-3|NA|NA|TRBV5-6
TGTGCCAGCAGCTTGGGGAGGGGGCGGGGGGTCACAGATACGCAGTATTTT
CASSLGRGRGVTDTQYF
>TRBJ2-5|NA|NA|TRBV5-6
TGTGCCAGCAGCTTGGCGCTAGAAGAGACCCAGTACTTC
CASSLALEETQYF
>TRBJ2-7|NA|NA|TRBV19
TGTGCCAGTAGTATGGGCCAGGTCTCCTACGAGCAGTACTTC
CASSMGQVSYEQYF
>TRBJ1-5|NA|NA|TRBV21-1
TGTGCCAGCGGACAGGGGACCGATCAGCCCCAGCATTTT
CASGQGTDQPQHF
>TRBJ1-2|once|NA|TRBV5-1
TGCGCCAGCAGCTTTAGGGGCAACGCGGATGGCTACACCTTC
CASSFRGNADGYTF
>TRBJ1-1|NA|NA|TRBV29-1
TGCAGCGTTGAAGAGGGTGCGGTCAGAGAAGCTTTCTTT
CSVEEGAVREAFF
>TRBJ1-6|few|TRBD1|TRBV6-1
TGTGCCAGCAGAGCCGGGACAGGGAACTCACCCCTCCACTTT
CASRAGTGNSPLHF
>TRBJ1-5|NA|TRBD1|TRBV6-5
TGTGCCAGCAGATCGACAGGGTTCAATCAGCCCCAGCATTTT
CASRSTGFNQPQHF
>TRBJ1-1|NA|NA|TRBV19
TGTGCCAGTAGTATCGGGGGGGGGAACACTGAAGCTTTCTTT
CASSIGGGNTEAFF
>TRBJ1-2|NA|NA|TRBV30
TGTGCCTGGAGTCCAGGGATTAACTATGGCTACACCTTC
CAWSPGINYGYTF
>TRBJ2-5|NA|TRBD2|TRBV7-6
TGTGCCAGCAGCAAGGGACTAGCGGGAGTCTGGGAGACCCAGTACTTC
CASSKGLAGVWETQYF
>TRBJ2-3|NA|TRBD1|TRBV29-1
TGCAGCGTTACAGGGGGAAGTACAGATACGCAGTATTTT
CSVTGGSTDTQYF
>TRBJ2-7|NA|NA|TRBV7-2
TGTGCCAGCAGCTTGGAGTATTCCGGCGAGCAGTACTTC
CASSLEYSGEQYF
>TRBJ1-2|NA|NA|TRBV7-8
TGTGCCAGCAGCTTAGGGGGGGTTCGGAGCTACACCTTC
CASSLGGVRSYTF
>TRBJ1-1|NA|NA|TRBV29-1
TGCAGCGTTGAGGGTTCAGAGGACACTGAAGCTTTCTTT
CSVEGSEDTEAFF
>TRBJ1-5|NA|NA|TRBV6-5
TGTGCCAGCAGCTCCGGGTCCTACGGGGCCCAGCATTTT
CASSSGSYGAQHF
>TRBJ1-2|NA|NA|TRBV6-5
TGTGCCAGCAGTTACGGTCTAGGGGGGAGGGATGGCTACACCTTC
CASSYGLGGRDGYTF
>TRBJ1-6|NA|TRBD1|TRBV7-2
TGTGCCAGCAGCTCGACAGGGGGCTCATTAAATTCACCCCTCCACTTT
CASSSTGGSLNSPLHF
>TRBJ2-5|once|NA|TRBV5-1
TGCGCCAGCAGCTTGGGACAGACCCAACAAGAGACCCAGTACTTC
CASSLGQTQQETQYF
>TRBJ2-1|NA|NA|TRBV29-1
TGCAGCGTTGGCGGGGTCCACAATGAGCAGTTCTTC
CSVGGVHNEQFF
>TRBJ1-5|NA|TRBD1|TRBV9
TGTGCCAGCAGCGGGGGACAGGGGGACTATAGCAATCAGCCCCAGCATTTT
CASSGGQGDYSNQPQHF
>TRBJ2-3|NA|NA|TRBV18
TGTGCCAGCTCACCTTTAAGCACAGATACGCAGTATTTT
CASSPLSTDTQYF
>TRBJ1-2|NA|TRBD1|TRBV6-1
TGTGCCAGCAGCCCGAGACAGGGTCCTGACTATGGCTACACCTTC
CASSPRQGPDYGYTF
>TRBJ2-1|NA|NA|TRBV6-5
TGTGCCAGCTTCGGGAGCTCCTACAATGAGCAGTTCTTC
CASFGSSYNEQFF
>TRBJ2-7|NA|NA|TRBV7-9
TGTGCCAGCAGCTTAGGAAGTAAGGCAGGGGGGTCCTACGAGCAGTACTTC
CASSLGSKAGGSYEQYF
>TRBJ2-7|NA|TRBD1|TRBV7-2
TGTGCCAGCAGCCCCTCTTCCGGGACAGCCTACGAGCAGTACTTC
CASSPSSGTAYEQYF
>TRBJ1-1|NA|NA|TRBV6-5
TGTGCCAGCAGTTACATCGGCAGGGCGAACACTGAAGCTTTCTTT
CASSYIGRANTEAFF
>TRBJ2-2|NA|NA|TRBV5-6
TGTGCCAGCAGACCCGGGACCGGGGAGCTGTTTTTT
CASRPGTGELFF
>TRBJ2-5|NA|TRBD1|TRBV5-1
TGCGCCAGCAGCCCCTCCTCAGGGGGAGAGACCCAGTACTTC
CASSPSSGGETQYF
>TRBJ2-4|NA|TRBD2|TRBV30
TGTGCCTGGAGTATCGAGCGGGACAAAAACATTCAGTACTTC
CAWSIERDKNIQYF
>TRBJ2-7|few|TRBD2|TRBV7-9
TGTGCCAGCAGCTCCAGGACTAGCGGGGTTTACGAGCAGTACTTC
CASSSRTSGVYEQYF
>TRBJ2-1|few|TRBD2|TRBV5-4
TGTGCCAGCAGCCCCGGGACTAGCGGGGAGCAGTTCTTC
CASSPGTSGEQFF
>TRBJ1-2|NA|TRBD1|TRBV11-2
TGTGCCAGCAGCTTCGACAGGGGGCCCAATGGCTACACCTTC
CASSFDRGPNGYTF
>TRBJ2-2|NA|NA|TRBV5-1
TGCGCCGGCCGGGACTTATACAATTCCGGGGAGCTGTTTTTT
CAGRDLYNSGELFF
>TRBJ1-2|NA|TRBD1|TRBV7-8
TGTGCCAGCAGCTTAGCGTCGGCAGGGGGAGGTGGCTACACCTTC
CASSLASAGGGGYTF
>TRBJ2-3|NA|TRBD1|TRBV7-7
TGTGCTAGCAGCTTAGGGGACAGCAGCACAGATACGCAGTATTTT
CASSLGDSSTDTQYF
>TRBJ1-1|NA|TRBD1|TRBV6-5
TGTGCCAGCAGTTACTCGGCGACAGGGGGGGACACTGAAGCTTTCTTT
CASSYSATGGDTEAFF